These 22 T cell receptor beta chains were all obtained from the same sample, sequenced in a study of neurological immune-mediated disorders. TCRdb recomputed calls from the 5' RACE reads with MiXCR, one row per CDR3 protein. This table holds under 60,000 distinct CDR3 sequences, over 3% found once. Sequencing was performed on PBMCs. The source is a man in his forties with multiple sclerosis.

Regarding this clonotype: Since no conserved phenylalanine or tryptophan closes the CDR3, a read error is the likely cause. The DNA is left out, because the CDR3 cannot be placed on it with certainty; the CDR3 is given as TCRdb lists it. The CDR3 reads CASSRTGSVSIDSPLNI. The chain uses TRBV5-1 and TRBJ1-6; no DNA check was done on the table's D call, TRBD1. The CDR3 contains 17 residues when both ends are counted. Germline V lookup: CDR1 SGHRS, CDR2 YFSETQ.

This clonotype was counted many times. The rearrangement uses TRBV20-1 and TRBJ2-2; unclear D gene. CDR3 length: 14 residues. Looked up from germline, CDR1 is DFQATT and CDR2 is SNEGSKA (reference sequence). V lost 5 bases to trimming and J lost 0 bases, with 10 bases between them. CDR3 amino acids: CSAPVVANTGELFF. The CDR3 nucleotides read TGCAGTGCTCCCGTTGTCGCGAACACCGGGGAGCTGTTTTTT.

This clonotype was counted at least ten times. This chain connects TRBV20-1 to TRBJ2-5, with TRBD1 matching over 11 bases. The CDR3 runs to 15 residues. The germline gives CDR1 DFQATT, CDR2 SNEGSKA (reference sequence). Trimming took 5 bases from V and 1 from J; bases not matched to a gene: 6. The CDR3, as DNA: TGCAGTGCTCTAGGGACAGGGGGGAGCCAAGAGACCCAGTACTTC. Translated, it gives CSALGTGGSQETQYF.

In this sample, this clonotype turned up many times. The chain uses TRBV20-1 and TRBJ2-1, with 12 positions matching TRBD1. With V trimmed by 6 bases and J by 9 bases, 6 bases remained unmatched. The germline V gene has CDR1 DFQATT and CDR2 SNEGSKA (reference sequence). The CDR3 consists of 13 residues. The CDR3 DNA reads TGCAGTGCCCGGGACAGGGGGCGCAGTGAGCAGTTCTTC. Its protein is CSARDRGRSEQFF.

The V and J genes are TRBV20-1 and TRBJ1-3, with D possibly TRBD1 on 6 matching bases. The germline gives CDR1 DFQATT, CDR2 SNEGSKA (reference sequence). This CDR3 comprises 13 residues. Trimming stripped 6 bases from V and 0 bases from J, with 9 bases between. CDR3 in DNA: TGCAGTGCCCCAGGGGACTCTGGAAACACCATATATTTT. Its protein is CSAPGDSGNTIYF.

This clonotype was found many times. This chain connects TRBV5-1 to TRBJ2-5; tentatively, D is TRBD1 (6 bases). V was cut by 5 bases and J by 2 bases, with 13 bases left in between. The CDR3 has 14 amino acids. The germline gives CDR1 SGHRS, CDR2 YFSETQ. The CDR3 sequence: CASRGGRLQETQYF. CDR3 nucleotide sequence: TGCGCCAGCAGAGGGGGACGGTTACAAGAGACCCAGTACTTC.

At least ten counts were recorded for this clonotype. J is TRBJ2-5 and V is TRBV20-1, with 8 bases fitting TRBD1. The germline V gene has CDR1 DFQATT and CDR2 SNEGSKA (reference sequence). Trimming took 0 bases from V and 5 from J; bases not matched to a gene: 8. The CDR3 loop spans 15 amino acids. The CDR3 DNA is TGCAGTGCTAGAGATTGGCAGGGGGCGAGGGAGACCCAGTACTTC. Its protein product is CSARDWQGARETQYF.

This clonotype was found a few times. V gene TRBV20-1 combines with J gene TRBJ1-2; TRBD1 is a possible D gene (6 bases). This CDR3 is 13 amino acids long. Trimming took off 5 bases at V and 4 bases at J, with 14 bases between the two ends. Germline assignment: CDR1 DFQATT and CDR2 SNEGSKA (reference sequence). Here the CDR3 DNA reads TGCAGTGCTCCGAGGGGGATTAGCTATGGCTACACCTTC. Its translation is CSAPRGISYGYTF.

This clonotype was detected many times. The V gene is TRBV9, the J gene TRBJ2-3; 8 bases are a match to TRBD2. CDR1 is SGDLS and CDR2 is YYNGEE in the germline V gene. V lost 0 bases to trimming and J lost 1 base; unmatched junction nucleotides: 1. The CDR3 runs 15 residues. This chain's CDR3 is CASSVVAGRTDTQYF. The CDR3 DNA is TGTGCCAGCAGCGTAGTAGCGGGGCGCACAGATACGCAGTATTTT. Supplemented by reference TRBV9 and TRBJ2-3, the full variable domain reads DSGVTQTPKHLITATGQRVTLRCSPRSGDLSVYWYQQSLDQGLQFLIQYYNGEERAKGNILERFSAQQFPDLHSELNLSSLELGDSALYFCASSVVAGRTDTQYFGPGTRLTVL.

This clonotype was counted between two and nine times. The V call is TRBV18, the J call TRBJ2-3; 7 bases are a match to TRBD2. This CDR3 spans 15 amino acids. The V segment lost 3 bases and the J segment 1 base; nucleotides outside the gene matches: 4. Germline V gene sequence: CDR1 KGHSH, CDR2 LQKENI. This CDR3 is CASSPSGGRTDTQYF. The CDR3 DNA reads TGTGCCAGCTCACCTTCGGGGGGTCGCACAGATACGCAGTATTTT. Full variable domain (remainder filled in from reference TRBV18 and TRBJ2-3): NAGVMQNPRHLVRRRGQEARLRCSPMKGHSHVYWYRQLPEEGLKFMVYLQKENIIDESGMPKERFSAEFPKEGPSILRIQQVVRGDSAAYFCASSPSGGRTDTQYFGPGTRLTVL.

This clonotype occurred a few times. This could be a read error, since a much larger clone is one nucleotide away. In DNA, the CDR3 is TGTGCCAGCAGTTCGGGACAGATAGCGAACACTGAAGCTTTCTTT. Its translation: CASSSGQIANTEAFF. The chain is built from TRBV28 and TRBJ1-1; 7 nucleotides line up with TRBD1. The CDR3 runs 15 residues. Germline trimming cut 4 bases from V and 1 base from J; bases unmatched to any gene: 6. Looked up from germline, CDR1 is MDHEN and CDR2 is SYDVKM. The complete variable domain, with remaining parts taken from reference TRBV28 and TRBJ1-1, reads DVKVTQSSRYLVKRTGEKVFLECVQDMDHENMFWYRQDPGLGLRLIYFSYDVKMKEKGDIPEGYSVSREKKERFSLILESASTNQTSMYLCASSSGQIANTEAFFGQGTRLTVV.

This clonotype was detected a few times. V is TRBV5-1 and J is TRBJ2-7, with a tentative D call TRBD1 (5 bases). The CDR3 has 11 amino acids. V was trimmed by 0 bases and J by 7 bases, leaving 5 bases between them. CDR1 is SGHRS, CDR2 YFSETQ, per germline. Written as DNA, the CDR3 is TGCGCCAGCAGCTTGGACAGGGAGCAGTACTTC. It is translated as CASSLDREQYF. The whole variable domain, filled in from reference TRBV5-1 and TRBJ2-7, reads KAGVTQTPRYLIKTRGQQVTLSCSPISGHRSVSWYQQTPGQGLQFLFEYFSETQRNKGNFPGRFSGRQFSNSRSEMNVSTLELGDSALYLCASSLDREQYFGPGTRLTVT.

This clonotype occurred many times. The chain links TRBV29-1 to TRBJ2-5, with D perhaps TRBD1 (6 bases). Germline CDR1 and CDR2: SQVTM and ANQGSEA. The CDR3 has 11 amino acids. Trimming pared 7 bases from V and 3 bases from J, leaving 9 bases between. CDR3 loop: CSAYREETQYF. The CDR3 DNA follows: TGCAGCGCCTACAGGGAAGAGACCCAGTACTTC.

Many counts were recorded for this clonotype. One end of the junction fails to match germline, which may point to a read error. CDR3 sequence (DNA): TGCGCCAGCAGCCAACAGGGGGCCTTCAATCAGCCCCAGAATTTT. Translation: CASSQQGAFNQPQNF. The chain uses TRBV4-1 and TRBJ1-5, with 8 bases lining up with TRBD1. Germline V gives CDR1 MGHRA, CDR2 YSYEKL. The CDR3 covers 15 residues.

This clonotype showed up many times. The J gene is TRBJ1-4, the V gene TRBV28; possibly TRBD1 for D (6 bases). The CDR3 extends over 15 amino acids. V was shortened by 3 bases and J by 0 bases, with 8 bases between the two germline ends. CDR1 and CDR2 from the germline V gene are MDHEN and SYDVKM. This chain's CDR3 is CASSFSGATNEKLFF. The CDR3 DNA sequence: TGTGCCAGCAGTTTCTCAGGGGCAACTAATGAAAAACTGTTTTTT.

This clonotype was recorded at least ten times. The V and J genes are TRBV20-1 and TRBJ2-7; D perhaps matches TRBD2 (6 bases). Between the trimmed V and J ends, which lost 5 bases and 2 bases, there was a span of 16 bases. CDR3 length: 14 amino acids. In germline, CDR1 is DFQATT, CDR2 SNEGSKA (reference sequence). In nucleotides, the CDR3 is TGCAGTGCTGTGGGGGGACGGAGACCCTACGAGCAGTACTTC. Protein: CSAVGGRRPYEQYF.

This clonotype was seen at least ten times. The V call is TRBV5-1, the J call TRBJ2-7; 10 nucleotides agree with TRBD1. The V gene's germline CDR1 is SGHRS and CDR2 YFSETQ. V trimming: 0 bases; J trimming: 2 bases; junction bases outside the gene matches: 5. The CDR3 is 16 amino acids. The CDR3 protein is CASSLALGQGAYEQYF. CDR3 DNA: TGCGCCAGCAGCTTGGCTCTAGGACAGGGGGCCTACGAGCAGTACTTC.

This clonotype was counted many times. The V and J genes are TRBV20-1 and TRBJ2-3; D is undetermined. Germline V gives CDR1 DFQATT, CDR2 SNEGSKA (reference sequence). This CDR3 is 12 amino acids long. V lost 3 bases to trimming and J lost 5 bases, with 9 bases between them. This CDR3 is CSASLGIDTQYF. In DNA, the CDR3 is TGCAGTGCTAGTTTGGGAATAGATACGCAGTATTTT.

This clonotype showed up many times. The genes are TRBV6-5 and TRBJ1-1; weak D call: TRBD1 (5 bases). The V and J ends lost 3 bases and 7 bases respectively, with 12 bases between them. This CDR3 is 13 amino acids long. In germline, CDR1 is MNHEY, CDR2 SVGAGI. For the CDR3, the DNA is TGTGCCAGCAGTTATCCGCAGGGAGGTGAAGCTTTCTTT. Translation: CASSYPQGGEAFF.

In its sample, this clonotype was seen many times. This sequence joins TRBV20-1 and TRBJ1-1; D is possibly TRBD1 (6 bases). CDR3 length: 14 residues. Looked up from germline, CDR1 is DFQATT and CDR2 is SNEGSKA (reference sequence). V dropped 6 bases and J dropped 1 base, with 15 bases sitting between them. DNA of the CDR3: TGCAGTGCCATACTAACAGGGAGGAACACTGAAGCTTTCTTT. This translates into CSAILTGRNTEAFF.

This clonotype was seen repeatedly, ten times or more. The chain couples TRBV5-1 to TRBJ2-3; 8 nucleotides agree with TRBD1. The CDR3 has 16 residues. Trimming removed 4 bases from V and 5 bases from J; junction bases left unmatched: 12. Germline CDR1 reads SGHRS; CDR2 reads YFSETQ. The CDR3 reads CASSGVVQGAGDTQYF. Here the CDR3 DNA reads TGCGCCAGCAGCGGAGTGGTTCAGGGGGCTGGAGATACGCAGTATTTT. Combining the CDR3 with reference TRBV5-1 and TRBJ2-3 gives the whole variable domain KAGVTQTPRYLIKTRGQQVTLSCSPISGHRSVSWYQQTPGQGLQFLFEYFSETQRNKGNFPGRFSGRQFSNSRSEMNVSTLELGDSALYLCASSGVVQGAGDTQYFGPGTRLTVL.

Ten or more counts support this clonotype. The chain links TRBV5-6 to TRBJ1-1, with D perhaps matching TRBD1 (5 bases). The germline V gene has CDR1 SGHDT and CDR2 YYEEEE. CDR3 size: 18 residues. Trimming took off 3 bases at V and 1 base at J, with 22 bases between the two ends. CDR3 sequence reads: CASSWGFAVGVGNTEAFF. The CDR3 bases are TGTGCCAGCAGCTGGGGGTTCGCGGTGGGCGTTGGGAACACTGAAGCTTTCTTT.